These 14 T cell receptor beta chains originate from one sample sequenced in a study of T cell changes during pregnancy in multiple sclerosis. The data were produced by immunoSEQ multiplex PCR, yet TCRdb's version contains in-frame clones alone and is incomplete. The top ten hold 1.6% of the sample, which has over 70,000 clones, about 93% seen once. This material consisted of peripheral blood, taken in the first trimester of pregnancy. Every receptor here comes from a female donor in good health, enrolled as a control in a pregnancy study.

The rearrangement uses TRBV18 and TRBJ1-3; D not certain. CDR1 is KGHSH, CDR2 LQKENI, per germline. The CDR3 is made up of 16 amino acids. The V end was cut by 5 bases, the J end by 3 bases, with 17 bases between. The CDR3 region is CASSVAKGGFGNTIYF. CDR3 DNA: TGTGCCAGCTCAGTGGCAAAAGGAGGCTTTGGAAACACCATATATTTT.

The V and J genes are TRBV5-1 and TRBJ2-7; 8 nucleotides line up with TRBD1. V dropped 8 bases and J dropped 6; count of bases not matched to a gene: 22. Germline CDR1 reads SGHRS; CDR2 reads YFSETQ. The CDR3 covers 17 residues. The CDR3 DNA reads as TGCGCCAGTAACAGGGGGATAGGGGATGGCAGTCTCGGCGAGCAGTACTTC. It encodes CASNRGIGDGSLGEQYF.

V usage is TRBV5-1 and J usage is TRBJ2-3, with TRBD1 matching 7 bases. Germline V gene data show CDR1 as SGHRS and CDR2 as YFSETQ. V was pared by 0 bases and J by 0 bases, with 4 bases of the junction left unmatched. This CDR3 has 16 residues. CDR3 coding DNA: TGCGCCAGCAGCTTGGTGGTGACAGGGAGCACAGATACGCAGTATTTT. This sequence encodes CASSLVVTGSTDTQYF. The whole variable domain, filled in from reference TRBV5-1 and TRBJ2-3, reads KAGVTQTPRYLIKTRGQQVTLSCSPISGHRSVSWYQQTPGQGLQFLFEYFSETQRNKGNFPGRFSGRQFSNSRSEMNVSTLELGDSALYLCASSLVVTGSTDTQYFGPGTRLTVL.

J is TRBJ1-1 and V is TRBV27, with D maybe TRBD1 (6 bases). CDR3 length: 12 amino acids. Germline CDR1 MNHEY, CDR2 SMNVEV (reference sequence). V was trimmed by 6 bases and J by 7 bases, leaving 12 bases between them. This CDR3 is CASRNTGHEAFF. CDR3 bases: TGTGCCAGCAGGAACACAGGGCATGAAGCTTTCTTT.

This chain links TRBV7-9 with TRBJ1-5, with TRBD1 identical over 7 bases. V trimming: 1 base; J trimming: 3 bases; junction bases outside the gene matches: 3. The CDR3 length is 15 residues. Germline CDR1 and CDR2: SEHNR and FQNEAQ (reference sequence). CDR3 residues: CASSLGGQFNQPQHF. CDR3 in DNA: TGTGCCAGCAGCTTAGGGGGACAGTTCAATCAGCCCCAGCATTTT.

In DNA, the CDR3 is TGTGCCGGAGTCGAGATCCTCTCTGGGGCCAACGTCCTGACTTTC. Its protein product is CAGVEILSGANVLTF. V usage is TRBV30 and J usage is TRBJ2-6; D is unclear. CDR1 is GTSNPN and CDR2 is SVGIG in the germline V gene (reference sequence). CDR3 length: 15 amino acids. V gave up 8 bases and J gave up 0 bases, with 14 bases separating them.

V gene TRBV28 combines with J gene TRBJ2-7, with 7 nucleotides matching TRBD2. Germline assignment: CDR1 MDHEN and CDR2 SYDVKM. The CDR3 has 15 amino acids. With 3 bases clipped from V and 6 bases from J, the junction kept 11 bases outside the gene matches. The CDR3 nucleotides read TGTGCCAGCAGTTTGGGCGGGAGAAGGCTCGGCGAGCAGTACTTC. It yields the protein CASSLGGRRLGEQYF.

This chain connects TRBV9 to TRBJ2-2; 7 bases are shared with TRBD2. CDR1 is SGDLS and CDR2 is YYNGEE in the germline V gene. The CDR3 has 16 residues. With V trimmed by 0 bases and J by 4 bases, 6 bases remained unmatched. CDR3 loop: CASSVASGIGTGELFF. The CDR3 nucleotides are TGTGCCAGCAGCGTAGCTAGCGGTATAGGCACCGGGGAGCTGTTTTTT.

The J gene is TRBJ2-1, the V gene TRBV2; possibly TRBD2 for D (6 bases). Trimming cost V 6 bases and J 2 bases, with 14 bases left between them. Germline loops: CDR1 SNHLY, CDR2 FYNNEI. This CDR3 spans 15 amino acids. In nucleotides, the CDR3 is TGTGCCAGCAGGTCGGACTACCGGGCCTACAATGAGCAGTTCTTC. This codes for CASRSDYRAYNEQFF.

V gene TRBV27 combines with J gene TRBJ2-7; 9 bases line up with TRBD1. The J segment lost 3 bases and the V segment lost 9 bases, leaving 9 bases of the junction unmatched. The CDR3 extends over 14 amino acids. Germline loops: CDR1 MNHEY, CDR2 SMNVEV (reference sequence). The CDR3 protein is CARKWTGELYEQYF. CDR3 coding DNA: TGTGCCAGAAAATGGACAGGGGAACTCTACGAGCAGTACTTC.

J is TRBJ1-1 and V is TRBV19; 10 nucleotides line up with TRBD1. Germline CDR1 and CDR2: LNHDA and SQIVND (reference sequence). This CDR3 has 15 residues. Trimming removed 7 bases from V and 10 bases from J; junction bases left unmatched: 15. The CDR3 reads CASISAGTGVRGAFF. CDR3 DNA: TGTGCCAGTATCTCCGCCGGGACAGGGGTCAGGGGAGCTTTCTTT.

V is TRBV19 and J is TRBJ2-1; 7 nucleotides align to TRBD2. Looked up from germline, CDR1 is LNHDA and CDR2 is SQIVND (reference sequence). This CDR3 comprises 15 residues. V trimming: 6 bases; J trimming: 4 bases; junction bases outside the gene matches: 9. CDR3 protein: CASRTGTTLYNEQFF. In nucleotides, the CDR3 is TGTGCCAGTAGAACCGGGACTACATTATACAATGAGCAGTTCTTC.

The V gene is TRBV14, the J gene TRBJ2-1; TRBD2 matches at 8 bases. The CDR3 has 15 residues. The V segment lost 4 bases and the J segment 4 bases; nucleotides outside the gene matches: 6. The germline gives CDR1 SGHDN, CDR2 FVKESK. The CDR3: CASSPFTSGYNEQFF. As DNA, the CDR3 is TGTGCCAGCAGCCCCTTTACTAGCGGATACAATGAGCAGTTCTTC.

This rearrangement joins TRBV2 to TRBJ2-2; possible D gene TRBD2, 5 bases. The CDR3 runs to 13 residues. V was trimmed by 6 bases and J by 5 bases, leaving 10 bases between them. The germline V gene has CDR1 SNHLY and CDR2 FYNNEI. The CDR3 DNA is TGTGCCAGCAGCGTACTAGGGACCGGGGAGCTGTTTTTT. Protein product: CASSVLGTGELFF.